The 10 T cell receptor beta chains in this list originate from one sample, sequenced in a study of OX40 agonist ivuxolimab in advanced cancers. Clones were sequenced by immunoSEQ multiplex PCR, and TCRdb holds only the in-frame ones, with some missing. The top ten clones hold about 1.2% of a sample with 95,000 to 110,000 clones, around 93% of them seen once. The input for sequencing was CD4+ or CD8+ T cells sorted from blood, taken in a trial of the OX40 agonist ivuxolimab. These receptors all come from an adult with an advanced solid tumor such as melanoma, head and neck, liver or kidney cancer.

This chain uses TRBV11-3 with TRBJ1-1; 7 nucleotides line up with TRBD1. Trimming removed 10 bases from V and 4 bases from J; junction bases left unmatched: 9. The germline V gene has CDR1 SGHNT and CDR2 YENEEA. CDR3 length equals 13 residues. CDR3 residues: CAITTQGTTEAFF. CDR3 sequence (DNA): TGTGCCATAACCACACAGGGGACCACTGAAGCTTTCTTT.

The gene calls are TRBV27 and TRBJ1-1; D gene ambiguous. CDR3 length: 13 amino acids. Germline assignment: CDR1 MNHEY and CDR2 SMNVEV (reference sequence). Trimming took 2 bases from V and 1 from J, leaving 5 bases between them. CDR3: CASSLEGNTEAFF. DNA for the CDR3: TGTGCCAGCAGTTTAGAGGGGAACACTGAAGCTTTCTTT.

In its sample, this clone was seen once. In nucleotides, the CDR3 is TGTGCCAGCAGCTTGAGGGAGTGGTACACCGGGGAGCTGTTTTTT. Translation gives CASSLREWYTGELFF. This chain joins TRBV5-6 and TRBJ2-2; TRBD2 is a possible D gene (5 bases). Per the germline V gene, CDR1 is SGHDT and CDR2 is YYEEEE. There are 15 residues in the CDR3. V was cut by 1 base and J by 3 bases, with 10 bases left in between.

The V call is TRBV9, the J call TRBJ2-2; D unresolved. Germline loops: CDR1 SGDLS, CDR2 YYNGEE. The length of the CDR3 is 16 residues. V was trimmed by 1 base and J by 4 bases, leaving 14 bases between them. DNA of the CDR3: TGTGCCAGCAGCGTAACAAATGATCACATCACCGGGGAGCTGTTTTTT. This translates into CASSVTNDHITGELFF.

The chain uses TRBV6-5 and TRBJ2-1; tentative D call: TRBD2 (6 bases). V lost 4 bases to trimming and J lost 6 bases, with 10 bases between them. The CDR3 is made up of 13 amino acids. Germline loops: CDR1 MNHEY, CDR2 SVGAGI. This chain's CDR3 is CASSSTSSNEQFF. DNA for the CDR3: TGTGCCAGCAGTTCTACTAGCTCCAATGAGCAGTTCTTC.

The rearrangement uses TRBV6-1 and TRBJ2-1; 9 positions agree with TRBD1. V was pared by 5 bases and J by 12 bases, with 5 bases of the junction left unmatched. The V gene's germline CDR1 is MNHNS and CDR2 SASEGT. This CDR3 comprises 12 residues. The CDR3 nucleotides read TGTGCCAGCAGTCGGGACAGGGATGTGCAGTTCTTC. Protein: CASSRDRDVQFF.

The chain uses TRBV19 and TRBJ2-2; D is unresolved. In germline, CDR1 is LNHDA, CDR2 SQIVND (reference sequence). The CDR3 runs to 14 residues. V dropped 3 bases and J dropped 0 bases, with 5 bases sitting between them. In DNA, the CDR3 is TGTGCCAGTAGTATTAATACGAACACCGGGGAGCTGTTTTTT. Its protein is CASSINTNTGELFF.

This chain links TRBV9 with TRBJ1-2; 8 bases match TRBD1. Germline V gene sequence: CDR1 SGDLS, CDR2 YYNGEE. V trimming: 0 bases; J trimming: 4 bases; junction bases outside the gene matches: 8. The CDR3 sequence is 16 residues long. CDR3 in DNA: TGTGCCAGCAGCGTAGATCAGGGGGCACTAGGCTATGGCTACACCTTC. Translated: CASSVDQGALGYGYTF.

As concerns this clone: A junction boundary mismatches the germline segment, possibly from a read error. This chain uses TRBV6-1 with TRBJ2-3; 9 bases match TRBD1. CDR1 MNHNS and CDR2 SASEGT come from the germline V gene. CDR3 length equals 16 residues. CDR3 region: CASSQAGTGILDTQYF. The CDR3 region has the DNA TGTGCCAGCAGTCAAGCCGGGACAGGGATTTTAGATACGCAGTATTTT.

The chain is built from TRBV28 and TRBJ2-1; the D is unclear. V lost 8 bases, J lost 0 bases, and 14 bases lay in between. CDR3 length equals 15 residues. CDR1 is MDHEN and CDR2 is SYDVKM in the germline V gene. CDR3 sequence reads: CASSLITGSYNEQFF. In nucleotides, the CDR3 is TGTGCCAGCTCTCTGATTACCGGCTCCTACAATGAGCAGTTCTTC. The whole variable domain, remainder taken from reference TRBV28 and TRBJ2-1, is DVKVTQSSRYLVKRTGEKVFLECVQDMDHENMFWYRQDPGLGLRLIYFSYDVKMKEKGDIPEGYSVSREKKERFSLILESASTNQTSMYLCASSLITGSYNEQFFGPGTRLTVL.